Shown below are 26 T cell receptor beta chains from a single sample sequenced in a study of CD8+CD57+ T cells in acquired aplastic anemia. Those patients picked for sequencing had displayed CD8+CD57+ cell expansion on flow cytometry. TCR beta VDJ and CDR3 profiling used genomic DNA as template. From the reads, TCRdb called clonotypes with MiXCR, one entry per CDR3 protein. The table includes about 150,000 distinct CDR3 sequences, about 50% detected once. The sequenced material came from sorted CD4+, CD8+, or CD8+CD57+ T cells (not recorded which) from PBMCs. The origin of the receptors is a human donor with aplastic anemia.

The chain uses TRBV14 and TRBJ2-5; 7 nucleotides line up with TRBD1. The length of the CDR3 is 15 residues. V gave up 0 bases and J gave up 5 bases; unmatched junction bases: 6. Germline-derived CDR1 and CDR2 are SGHDN and FVKESK. CDR3 sequence: CASSQDDRDWETQYF. DNA for the CDR3: TGTGCCAGCAGCCAAGACGACAGGGATTGGGAGACCCAGTACTTC.

The rearrangement uses TRBV20-1 and TRBJ1-2, with 10 bases identical to TRBD1. The CDR3 contains 14 residues. The junction had 8 bases not matched to a gene; V was cut back by 4 bases and J by 6 bases. CDR1 and CDR2 from the germline V gene are DFQATT and SNEGSKA (reference sequence). For the CDR3, the DNA is TGCAGTGCTACCTCCGGGACAGGGGTACATGGCTACACCTTC. Residues: CSATSGTGVHGYTF.

Regarding this clonotype: A read error may produce the germline difference seen at one junction end. The rearrangement uses TRBV7-7 and TRBJ2-2; D ambiguous. Germline V gives CDR1 SSHAT, CDR2 FNYEAQ (reference sequence). CDR3 length: 13 amino acids. The CDR3 DNA reads TGTGCTAGCAGCTTAGACCTGGCGGGGGAGCTGTTTTTT. Protein: CASSLDLAGELFF.

The rearrangement uses TRBV7-9 and TRBJ2-3, with 8 bases identical to TRBD1. The CDR3 has 14 residues. CDR1 is SEHNR and CDR2 is FQNEAQ in the germline V gene (reference sequence). V lost 5 bases to trimming and J lost 5 bases; unmatched junction nucleotides: 6. CDR3: CASSQDRAVDTQYF. CDR3 sequence (DNA): TGTGCCAGCAGCCAGGACAGGGCTGTAGATACGCAGTATTTT.

This clonotype was counted between two and nine times. A read error may be the cause here, since a much bigger clone is one base away. The J gene is TRBJ2-7, the V gene TRBV19, with TRBD1 matching 10 bases. Germline lookup yields CDR1 LNHDA and CDR2 SQIVND (reference sequence). The CDR3 contains 14 residues. In nucleotides, the CDR3 is TGTGCCAGTGGTATCCCGGGACAGGGGTACGAGCAGTACTTC. Translating gives CASGIPGQGYEQYF.

This clonotype came up many times. This chain connects TRBV6-1 to TRBJ2-2; D is uncertain. Trimming removed 6 bases from V and 8 bases from J, with 7 bases in between. CDR1 and CDR2 from the germline V gene are MNHNS and SASEGT. The CDR3 spans 11 residues. The chain's CDR3 is CASRAPGELFF. For the CDR3, the DNA is TGTGCCAGCAGGGCCCCGGGGGAGCTGTTTTTT.

The genes are TRBV11-2 and TRBJ2-7; D is ambiguous. The CDR3 is 11 residues long. CDR1 and CDR2 from the germline V gene are SGHAT and FQNNGV. The germline V and J ends were trimmed by 4 bases and 5 bases, with 6 bases remaining between them. The CDR3 nucleotides are TGTGCCAGCAGCTGGCAGCACGAGCAGTACTTC. Translation gives CASSWQHEQYF.

Ten or more counts support this clonotype. The rearrangement links TRBV19 to TRBJ2-1, with D maybe TRBD1 (6 bases). The germline V and J ends were trimmed by 5 bases and 7 bases, with 6 bases remaining between them. The CDR3 has 11 amino acids. CDR1 is LNHDA and CDR2 is SQIVND in the germline V gene (reference sequence). The CDR3, as DNA: TGTGCCAGTAGTCAGGGGAATGAGCAGTTCTTC. Its translation is CASSQGNEQFF.

This clonotype was picked up a small number of times. V and J are TRBV7-8 and TRBJ2-2; D uncertain. V lost 4 bases, J lost 9 bases, and 6 bases lay in between. Germline-derived CDR1 and CDR2 are SGHVS and FQNEAQ. The CDR3 sequence is 11 residues long. The CDR3 bases are TGTGCCAGCAGCTCCCCTAGGGAGCTGTTTTTT. Its protein product is CASSSPRELFF.

The gene calls are TRBV6-2 or TRBV6-3 and TRBJ1-2; TRBD1 is a possible D gene (5 bases). There are 14 residues in the CDR3. The germline V gene has CDR1 MNHEY and CDR2 SVGEGT. V dropped 0 bases and J dropped 8 bases, with 13 bases sitting between them. CDR3 region: CASSYSRRTGGYTF. The CDR3 DNA follows: TGTGCCAGCAGTTACTCTCGGAGAACAGGCGGCTACACCTTC.

The chain employs TRBV27 and TRBJ1-2; D ambiguous. This CDR3 has 15 residues. Germline V gene sequence: CDR1 MNHEY, CDR2 SMNVEV (reference sequence). The V gene lost 5 bases and the J gene lost 0 bases, with 13 bases spanning the gap. This chain's CDR3 is CASSTYAGSNYGYTF. Here the CDR3 DNA reads TGTGCCAGCAGTACCTACGCGGGATCTAACTATGGCTACACCTTC.

The V and J genes are TRBV20-1 and TRBJ2-7; the D is unclear. The V end was cut by 6 bases, the J end by 3 bases, with 12 bases between. Germline CDR1 reads DFQATT; CDR2 reads SNEGSKA (reference sequence). The CDR3 totals 12 residues. The CDR3 loop is CSAHPSDYEQYF. CDR3 coding DNA: TGCAGTGCGCACCCCAGCGACTACGAGCAGTACTTC.

The chain carries TRBV11-2 and TRBJ2-1; 8 nucleotides line up with TRBD2. CDR3 length: 17 residues. Germline lookup yields CDR1 SGHAT and CDR2 FQNNGV. Trimming took 5 bases from V and 3 from J; bases not matched to a gene: 12. As DNA, the CDR3 is TGTGCCAGCAGCCACGGGCTAGGTAGCGGGGTCTACAATGAGCAGTTCTTC. Translated: CASSHGLGSGVYNEQFF.

This chain connects TRBV7-9 to TRBJ1-1; unclear D gene. The V gene's germline CDR1 is SEHNR and CDR2 FQNEAQ (reference sequence). The CDR3 length is 12 residues. Between the trimmed V and J ends, which lost 5 bases and 3 bases, there was a span of 7 bases. The CDR3 here is CASSQMDTEAFF. The CDR3 nucleotides are TGTGCCAGCAGCCAAATGGACACTGAAGCTTTCTTT.

Turning to this clonotype: This may be a read error, as it is one base from a much larger clone. The conserved closing phenylalanine or tryptophan is absent in this CDR3, likely reflecting a read error. The chain joins TRBV7-3 to TRBJ1-1; tentative D call: TRBD1 (5 bases). CDR3 length: 15 amino acids. In germline, CDR1 is SGHTA, CDR2 FQGTGA. V was clipped by 2 bases and J by 4 bases, with 14 bases between them. CDR3 residues: CASSLGSGATTEAFL. In nucleotides, the CDR3 is TGTGCCAGCAGCTTAGGCTCTGGGGCGACCACTGAAGCTTTCCTT.

The chain couples TRBV7-6 to TRBJ1-3; perhaps TRBD1 as D (5 bases). The germline CDR1 and CDR2 sequences are SGHVS and FNYEAQ. This CDR3 contains 15 residues. Trimming left V 5 bases short and J 2 bases short, with 13 bases between. The CDR3 nucleotides are TGTGCCAGCAGCACCAGGGAGGGACCTGGAAACACCATATATTTT. It is translated as CASSTREGPGNTIYF.

CDR3 sequence (DNA): TGCAGTGCACCAGACGGCTCTGGAAACACCATATATTTT. The encoded protein is CSAPDGSGNTIYF. The V and J genes are TRBV20-1 and TRBJ1-3; D not certain. CDR1 DFQATT and CDR2 SNEGSKA come from the germline V gene (reference sequence). V lost 6 bases to trimming and J lost 0 bases, with 9 bases between them. The CDR3 consists of 13 residues.

This clonotype was seen repeatedly, ten times or more. The V gene is TRBV7-9, the J gene TRBJ2-7, with a tentative D call TRBD1 (6 bases). Per germline, CDR1 SEHNR and CDR2 FQNEAQ (reference sequence). The V end was cut by 4 bases, the J end by 5 bases, with 18 bases between. The CDR3 has 15 amino acids. The CDR3 reads CASSYMVGQSHEQYF. CDR3 coding DNA: TGTGCCAGCAGCTACATGGTGGGACAAAGCCACGAGCAGTACTTC.

This chain connects TRBV7-8 to TRBJ2-7; D may be TRBD1 or TRBD2 (6 bases each). CDR1 is SGHVS, CDR2 FQNEAQ, per germline. With 10 bases removed from V and 2 bases from J, the gap between germline ends came to 15 bases. This CDR3 spans 13 amino acids. CDR3: CATGGGNAYEQYF. The CDR3 bases are TGTGCCACCGGGGGCGGGAACGCCTACGAGCAGTACTTC. The full variable domain, its missing parts supplied by reference TRBV7-8 and TRBJ2-7, is GAGVSQSPRYKVAKRGQDVALRCDPISGHVSLFWYQQALGQGPEFLTYFQNEAQLDKSGLPSDRFFAERPEGSVSTLKIQRTQQEDSAVYLCATGGGNAYEQYFGPGTRLTVT.

The chain carries TRBV29-1 and TRBJ2-7; D is uncertain. V was shortened by 4 bases and J by 1 base, with 8 bases between the two germline ends. The CDR3 length is 12 residues. Germline assignment: CDR1 SQVTM and CDR2 ANQGSEA. The DNA for the CDR3 is TGCAGCGTTGTTGCAGGTTCCTACGAGCAGTACTTC. Translated, it gives CSVVAGSYEQYF.

The rearrangement links TRBV12-3 or TRBV12-4 to TRBJ1-1; D might be TRBD1 (5 bases). V was cut by 6 bases and J by 4 bases, with 15 bases left in between. The CDR3 sequence is 14 residues long. This chain's CDR3 is CASSSRGIRTEAFF. For the CDR3, the DNA is TGTGCCAGCAGCTCCCGGGGGATTCGCACTGAAGCTTTCTTT.

The V call is TRBV5-6, the J call TRBJ2-2, with D unresolved. Trimming cost V 4 bases and J 4 bases, with 11 bases left between them. The germline gives CDR1 SGHDT, CDR2 YYEEEE. The CDR3 contains 14 residues. CDR3 sequence reads: CASSGPLGTGELFF. The CDR3 coding sequence is TGTGCCAGCAGCGGGCCCCTGGGCACCGGGGAGCTGTTTTTT.

The chain couples TRBV2 to TRBJ2-2; D is uncertain. Germline values: CDR1 SNHLY, CDR2 FYNNEI. The CDR3 consists of 15 residues. With 5 bases removed from V and 7 bases from J, the gap between germline ends came to 17 bases. Written as DNA, the CDR3 is TGTGCCAGCAGTTGGACGGAACCCAATAGCGGGGAGCTGTTTTTT. It yields the protein CASSWTEPNSGELFF.

There are many counts of this clonotype. This rearrangement joins TRBV5-4 to TRBJ2-5; tentative D call: TRBD2 (7 bases). Deletions cut 0 bases from V and 4 bases from J, with 10 bases between. Germline assignment: CDR1 SGHNT and CDR2 YYREEE (reference sequence). The CDR3 consists of 14 residues. CDR3 coding DNA: TGTGCCAGCAGCTTGGAAGGGGGGGGAGAGACCCAGTACTTC. This sequence encodes CASSLEGGGETQYF.

The rearrangement uses TRBV11-1 and TRBJ2-7; 8 bases match TRBD1. The ends lost 6 bases at V and 1 base at J; junction bases unmatched: 14. Germline CDR1 and CDR2: SGHAT and FQDESV (reference sequence). The CDR3 length is 17 residues. CDR3 bases: TGTGCCAGCAGTTTCAGACAGGGGAAAATCGGGTCCTACGAGCAGTACTTC. This encodes CASSFRQGKIGSYEQYF.

This clonotype was counted ten times or more. V gene TRBV19 combines with J gene TRBJ1-1; possibly TRBD1 for D (5 bases). V lost 5 bases and J lost 5, with 15 bases in between. The CDR3 contains 14 residues. Germline assignment: CDR1 LNHDA and CDR2 SQIVND (reference sequence). CDR3 nucleotides: TGTGCCAGTAGTCTATCACGGGGGAGGACTGAAGCTTTCTTT. Translated: CASSLSRGRTEAFF.